These T cell receptor beta chains were read from a single sample in a study of T cell responses to AZD1222 COVID-19 vaccine. The table came from immunoSEQ multiplex PCR; TCRdb's copy has only in-frame clones and leaves some out. The table records fewer than 150,000 clones, 80% to 90% of them present only once. This sample comprised peripheral blood, obtained 28 days after the second AZD1222 dose. The receptors stem from an adult who received the AZD1222 COVID-19 vaccine. CDR3s include the opening cysteine and the closing phenylalanine or tryptophan.

>TRBV28|TRBJ2-5
CASSLSTDRDSLETQYF
>TRBV7-3|TRBJ2-1
CASSLFGGGPSEEQFF
>TRBV29-1|TRBJ2-7
CSVEGPGTGEYEQYF
>TRBV19|TRBJ2-3
CASSILAGRTDTQYF
>TRBV7-2|TRBJ2-1
CASSLSGTYNEQFF
>TRBV24-1|TRBJ2-2
CATSEATENTGELFF
>TRBV27|TRBJ2-2
CASSYSAGENTGELFF
>TRBV1|TRBJ2-5
CTSSPTRLFLVQETQYF
>TRBV18|TRBJ2-5
CASSPRGKETQYF
>TRBV11-2|TRBJ2-3
CASSLLQYSTDTQYF
>TRBV27|TRBJ2-7
CASREYDPLGGGNEQYF
>TRBV11-3|TRBJ1-2
CASSLKELGYTF
>TRBV4-2|TRBJ1-2
CASSQDRGSLSGYTF
>TRBV7-2|TRBJ2-2
CASSLRTSGITGELFF
>TRBV7-9|TRBJ1-1
CASSSHGDTEAFF
>TRBV11-2|TRBJ1-1
CASSFARGWDTEAFF
>TRBV25-1|TRBJ1-2
CASSESPDRGRTYGYTF
>TRBV5-1|TRBJ1-1
CASSLARTNTEAFF
>TRBV7-9|TRBJ2-3
CASTASGGGTTSDTQYF
>TRBV7-9|TRBJ2-7
CASSSDGRPPYEQYF
>TRBV19|TRBJ2-5
CASSLRTDSYQETQYF
>TRBV19|TRBJ2-1
CASSIVPWTSGLLTSYNEQFF
>TRBV5-5|TRBJ2-1
CASRREGGYNEQFF
>TRBV28|TRBJ2-7
CASSLWGAGYYEQYF
>TRBV5-4|TRBJ2-5
CASSYGTSLTYQETQYF
>TRBV4-1|TRBJ1-6
CASSQGSISPLHF
>TRBV19|TRBJ1-5
CASSIGRSNQPQHF
>TRBV19|TRBJ1-3
CASTRVGNTIYF
>TRBV14|TRBJ1-2
CASSRGGWANYGYTF
>TRBV19|TRBJ1-2
CASSQAAGYTF
>TRBV11-3|TRBJ1-3
CASSRGTAGNTIYF
>TRBV22-1|TRBJ1-1
CPGSAKLQGQGKKPNTEAFF
>TRBV11-2|TRBJ1-1
CASSLEDGILNTEAFF
>TRBV12-2|TRBJ2-7
CASRLVVTVSYEQYF
>TRBV6-5|TRBJ1-4
CASSQDREKLFF
>TRBV4-3|TRBJ2-3
CASSPHTKDTQYF
>TRBV28|TRBJ1-1
CASSLPQGTTEAFF